This TCR beta chain was sequenced for a study of T-cell reconstitution after alpha-beta-depleted transplantation in children. The study, taken as a whole, reports: T-cell numbers and diversity, one year after transplant, stemmed largely from T cells that were newly produced. Several hundred graft clones that had expanded were reportedly the source of alpha-beta T cells about two months after transplant. It was surviving recipient T cells and thymic progenitors that gave some patients high TCRbeta diversity at day 60.

To note about this clonotype: What it binds is unknown.

Preparation of the TCRbeta library involved a method that used unique molecular identifiers. TCRdb independently ran MiXCR on the PCR reads; one entry per CDR3 protein. The table includes hundreds of thousands of distinct CDR3 sequences, around 15% detected once. Germline assignment: CDR1 LNHNV and CDR2 YYDKDF (reference sequence). The CDR3 has 15 residues. The ends lost 1 base at V and 8 bases at J; junction bases unmatched: 5. Material: PBMCs, mostly from graft donor cells, obtained 360 days after TCRalphabeta/CD19-depleted stem cell transplant. V is TRBV15 and J is TRBJ2-1, with 10 bases fitting TRBD2. The clonotype comes from a boy younger than two who had a stem cell transplant for Wiskott-Aldrich syndrome, so the T cells may come from the graft donor. CDR3 amino acids: CATSRGSGRADEQFF. CDR3 nucleotide sequence: TGTGCCACCAGCAGAGGCAGCGGGAGGGCCGATGAGCAGTTCTTC.